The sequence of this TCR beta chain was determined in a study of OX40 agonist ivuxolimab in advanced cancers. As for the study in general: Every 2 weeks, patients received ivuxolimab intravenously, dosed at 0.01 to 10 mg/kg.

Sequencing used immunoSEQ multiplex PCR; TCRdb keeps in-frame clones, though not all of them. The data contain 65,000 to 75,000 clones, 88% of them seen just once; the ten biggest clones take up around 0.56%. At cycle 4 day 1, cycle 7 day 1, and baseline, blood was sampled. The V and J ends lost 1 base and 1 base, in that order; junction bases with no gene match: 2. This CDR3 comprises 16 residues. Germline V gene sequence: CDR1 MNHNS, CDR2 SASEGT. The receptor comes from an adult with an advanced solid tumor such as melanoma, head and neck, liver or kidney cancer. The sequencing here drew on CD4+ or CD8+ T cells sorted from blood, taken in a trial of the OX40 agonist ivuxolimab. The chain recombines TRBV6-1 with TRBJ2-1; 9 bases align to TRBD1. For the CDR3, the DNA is TGTGCCAGCAGTGAAGAGGGACAGGGATCCTACAATGAGCAGTTCTTC. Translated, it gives CASSEEGQGSYNEQFF.